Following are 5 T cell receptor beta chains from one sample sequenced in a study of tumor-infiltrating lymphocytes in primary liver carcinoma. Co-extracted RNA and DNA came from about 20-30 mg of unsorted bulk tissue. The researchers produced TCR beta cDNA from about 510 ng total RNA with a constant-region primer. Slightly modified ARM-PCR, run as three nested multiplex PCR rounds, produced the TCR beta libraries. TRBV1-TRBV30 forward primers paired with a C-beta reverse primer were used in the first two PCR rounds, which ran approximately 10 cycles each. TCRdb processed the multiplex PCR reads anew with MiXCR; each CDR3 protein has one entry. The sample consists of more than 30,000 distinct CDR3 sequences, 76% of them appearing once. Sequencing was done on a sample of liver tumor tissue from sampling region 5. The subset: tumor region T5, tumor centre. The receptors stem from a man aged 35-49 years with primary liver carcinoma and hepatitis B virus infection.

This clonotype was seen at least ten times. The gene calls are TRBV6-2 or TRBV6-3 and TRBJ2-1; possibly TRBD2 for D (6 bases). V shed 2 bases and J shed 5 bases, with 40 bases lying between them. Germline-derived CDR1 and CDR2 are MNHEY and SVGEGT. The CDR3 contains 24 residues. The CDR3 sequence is CASSYPRPGGVISYRHDRDNEQFF. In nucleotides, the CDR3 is TGTGCCAGCAGTTACCCGCGGCCCGGCGGGGTGATCTCCTATCGACATGACCGAGACAATGAGCAGTTCTTC.

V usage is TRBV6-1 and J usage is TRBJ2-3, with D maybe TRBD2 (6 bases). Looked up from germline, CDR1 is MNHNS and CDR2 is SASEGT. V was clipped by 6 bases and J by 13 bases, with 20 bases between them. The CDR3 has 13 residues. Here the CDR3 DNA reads TGTGCCAGCAGCAGCACTATAGCGGAGAGGGAGTATTTT. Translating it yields CASSSTIAEREYF.

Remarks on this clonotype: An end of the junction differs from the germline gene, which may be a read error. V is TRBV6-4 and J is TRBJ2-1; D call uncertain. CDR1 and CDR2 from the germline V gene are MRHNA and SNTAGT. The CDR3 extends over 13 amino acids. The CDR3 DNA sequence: TGCGCCAGCAGTTATCGTGCCTACAATGAGCAGTTCTTC. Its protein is CASSYRAYNEQFF.

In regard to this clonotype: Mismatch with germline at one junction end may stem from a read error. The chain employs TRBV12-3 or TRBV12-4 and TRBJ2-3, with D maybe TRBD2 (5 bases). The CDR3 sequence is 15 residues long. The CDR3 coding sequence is TGTGCCAGCAGTTCCCATTCAAGCGGCACAGATATGCAGTATTTT. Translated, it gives CASSSHSSGTDMQYF.

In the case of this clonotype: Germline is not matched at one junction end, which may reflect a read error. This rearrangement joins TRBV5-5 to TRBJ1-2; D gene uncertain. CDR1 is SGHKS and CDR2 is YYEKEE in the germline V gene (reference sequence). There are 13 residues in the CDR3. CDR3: CANSLEPGYGYTF. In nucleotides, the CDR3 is TGCGCCAACAGCTTGGAGCCAGGCTATGGCTACACCTTC.